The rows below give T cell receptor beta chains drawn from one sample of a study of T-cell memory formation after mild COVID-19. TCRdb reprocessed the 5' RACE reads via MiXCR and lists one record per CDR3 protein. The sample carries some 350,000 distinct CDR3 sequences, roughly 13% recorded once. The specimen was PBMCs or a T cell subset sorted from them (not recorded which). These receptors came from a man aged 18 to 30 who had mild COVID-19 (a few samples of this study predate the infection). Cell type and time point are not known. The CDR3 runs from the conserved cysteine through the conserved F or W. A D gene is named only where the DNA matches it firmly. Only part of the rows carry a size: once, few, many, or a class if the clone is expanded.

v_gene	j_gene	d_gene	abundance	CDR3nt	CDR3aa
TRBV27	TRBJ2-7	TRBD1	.	TGTGCCAGCAGTTTAGGGGGACAGGGGTTCTACGAGCAGTACTTC	CASSLGGQGFYEQYF
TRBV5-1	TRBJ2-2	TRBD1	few	TGCGCCAGCAGCCCTAACTCGGGACAGGGCGGATCCGGGGAGCTGTTTTTT	CASSPNSGQGGSGELFF
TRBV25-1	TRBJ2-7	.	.	TGTGCCAGCCAAGGGACCGCGCTTTCCTACGAGCAGTACTTC	CASQGTALSYEQYF
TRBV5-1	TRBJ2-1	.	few	TGCGCCAGCAGCTTCCTGGCGGAAAGGTCAGGTGAGCAGTTCTTC	CASSFLAERSGEQFF
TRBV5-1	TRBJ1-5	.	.	TGCGCCAGCAGCGAGGGTATGGGCAATCAGCCCCAGCATTTT	CASSEGMGNQPQHF
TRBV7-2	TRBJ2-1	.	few	TGTGCCAGCAGCCCCCTAGGGGGGGGTGGTGTGGATGAGCAGTTCTTC	CASSPLGGGGVDEQFF
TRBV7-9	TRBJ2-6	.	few	TGTGCCAGCAGCTCCCCTAGGGGGTACGGGGCCAACGTCCTGACTTTC	CASSSPRGYGANVLTF
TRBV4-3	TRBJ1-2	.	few	TGCGCCAGCAGCCAAGATTGGAGTTCGATTAACTATGGCTACACCTTC	CASSQDWSSINYGYTF
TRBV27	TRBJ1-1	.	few	TGTGCCAGCAGTTTATTAGCTTTCTTT	CASSLLAFF
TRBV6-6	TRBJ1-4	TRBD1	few	TGTGCCAGCAGCTCTGGGACAGACGCTGAAAAACTGTTTTTT	CASSSGTDAEKLFF
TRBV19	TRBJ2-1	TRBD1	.	TGTGCCAGTAGTCTCCGGGACAGAGACAATGAGCAGTTCTTC	CASSLRDRDNEQFF
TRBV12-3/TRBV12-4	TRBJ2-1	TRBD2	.	TGTGCCAGCAGGAGACTAGCGGGGGGTCCCCAGAGGTTCTTC	CASRRLAGGPQRFF
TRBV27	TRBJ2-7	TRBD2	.	TGTGCCAGCAGGACTAGCGGGGAAGACTACGAGCAGTACTTC	CASRTSGEDYEQYF
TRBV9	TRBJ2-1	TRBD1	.	TGTGCCAGCAGCGTAGGCCCCAAGACAGGGCTATACAATGAGCAGTTCTTC	CASSVGPKTGLYNEQFF
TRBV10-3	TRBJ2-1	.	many	TGTGCCATCAGTGCTAACGCGGCAGGTGGCAATGAGCAGTTCTTC	CAISANAAGGNEQFF
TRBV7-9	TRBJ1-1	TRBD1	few	TGTGCCAGCAGCTTAGGGGGACAGGGCACTGAAGCTTTCTTT	CASSLGGQGTEAFF
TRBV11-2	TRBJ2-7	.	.	TGTGCCAGCAGCTTAAGTGGGGGCACCTACGAGCAGTACTTC	CASSLSGGTYEQYF
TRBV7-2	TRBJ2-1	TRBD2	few	TGTGCCAGCAGCTCTTCGGGACTAGCGGACCCAAGGGGGCAGTTCTTC	CASSSSGLADPRGQFF
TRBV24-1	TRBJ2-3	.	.	TGTGCCACCAGTGATCCCGGGAAGGGTTCAGATACGCAGTATTTT	CATSDPGKGSDTQYF
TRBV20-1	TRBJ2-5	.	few	TGCAGTGCTAGACCCCCCCGTAGCGGGGACAGGTACCAAGAGACCCAGTACTTC	CSARPPRSGDRYQETQYF
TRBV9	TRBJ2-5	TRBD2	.	TGTGCCAGCAGCGCCACTGCTAGCGGGAGTCCTCCGGAGACCCAGTACTTC	CASSATASGSPPETQYF
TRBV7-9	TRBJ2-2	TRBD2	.	TGTGCCAGCAGAGCTCAGCGGGGGGCAAACCAATGGAACACCGGGGAGCTGTTTTTT	CASRAQRGANQWNTGELFF
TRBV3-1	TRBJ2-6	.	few	TGTGCCAGCAGCCCAAGGTACCGGGTGGTCTCTGGGGCCAACGTCCTGACTTTC	CASSPRYRVVSGANVLTF